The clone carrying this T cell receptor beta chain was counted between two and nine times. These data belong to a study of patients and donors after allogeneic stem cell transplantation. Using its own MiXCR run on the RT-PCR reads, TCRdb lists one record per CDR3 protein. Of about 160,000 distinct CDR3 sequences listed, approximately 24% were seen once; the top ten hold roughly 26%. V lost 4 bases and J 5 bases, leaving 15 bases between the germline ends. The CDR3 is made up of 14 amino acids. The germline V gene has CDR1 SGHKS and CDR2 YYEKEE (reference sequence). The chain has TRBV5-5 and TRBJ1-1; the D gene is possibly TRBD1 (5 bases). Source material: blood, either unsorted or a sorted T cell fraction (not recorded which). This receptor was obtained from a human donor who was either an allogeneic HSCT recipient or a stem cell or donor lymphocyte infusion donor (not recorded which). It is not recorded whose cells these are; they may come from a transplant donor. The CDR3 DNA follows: TGTGCCAGCAGCCCACGGGACGGCTGGACTGAAGCTTTCTTT. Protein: CASSPRDGWTEAFF.